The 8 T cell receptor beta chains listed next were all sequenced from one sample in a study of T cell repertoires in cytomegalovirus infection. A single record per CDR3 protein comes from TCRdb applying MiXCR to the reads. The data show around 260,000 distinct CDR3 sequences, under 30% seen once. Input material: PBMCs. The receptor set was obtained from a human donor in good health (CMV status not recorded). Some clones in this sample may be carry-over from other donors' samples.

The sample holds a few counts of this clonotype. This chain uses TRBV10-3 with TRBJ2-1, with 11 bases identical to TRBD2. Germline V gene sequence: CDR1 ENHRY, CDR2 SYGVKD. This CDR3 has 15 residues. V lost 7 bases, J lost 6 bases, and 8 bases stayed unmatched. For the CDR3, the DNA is TGTGCCATCAATGCCGGGACTAGCGGCTCCAATGAGCAGTTCTTC. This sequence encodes CAINAGTSGSNEQFF.

The chain's CDR3 is CASRLAPYGYTF. The CDR3 nucleotides are TGTGCCAGCAGGCTAGCCCCCTATGGCTACACCTTC. The V and J genes are TRBV28 and TRBJ1-2; no firm D call. The V gene lost 6 bases and the J gene lost 4 bases, with 9 bases spanning the gap. The CDR3 is 12 residues long. Germline values: CDR1 MDHEN, CDR2 SYDVKM.

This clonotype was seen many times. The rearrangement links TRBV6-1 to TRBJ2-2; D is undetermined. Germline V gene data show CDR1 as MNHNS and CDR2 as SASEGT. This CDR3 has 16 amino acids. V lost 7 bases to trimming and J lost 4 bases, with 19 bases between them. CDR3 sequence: CASTRSWQVITGELFF. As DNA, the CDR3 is TGTGCCAGCACCCGATCGTGGCAGGTGATCACCGGGGAGCTGTTTTTT.

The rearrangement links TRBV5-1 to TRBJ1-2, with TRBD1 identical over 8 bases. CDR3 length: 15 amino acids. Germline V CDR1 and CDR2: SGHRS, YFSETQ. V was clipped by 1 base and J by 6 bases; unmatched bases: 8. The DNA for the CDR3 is TGCGCCAGCAGCTTGTGGGGGGGACAGGACGATGGCTACACCTTC. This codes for CASSLWGGQDDGYTF.

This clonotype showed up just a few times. CDR3 in amino acids: CASSQAPVGGTEAFF. CDR3 in DNA: TGCGCCAGCAGCCAAGCCCCGGTCGGGGGCACTGAAGCTTTCTTT. The rearrangement uses TRBV4-1 and TRBJ1-1, with D perhaps matching TRBD1 (5 bases). Trimming left V 1 base short and J 4 bases short, with 13 bases between. From germline, CDR1 is MGHRA and CDR2 YSYEKL. This CDR3 region has 15 residues.

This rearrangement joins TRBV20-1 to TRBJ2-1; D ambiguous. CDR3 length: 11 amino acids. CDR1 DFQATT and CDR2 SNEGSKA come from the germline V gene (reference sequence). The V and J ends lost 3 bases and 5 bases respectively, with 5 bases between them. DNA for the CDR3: TGCAGTGCTAGGGAGAACAATGAGCAGTTCTTC. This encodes CSARENNEQFF.

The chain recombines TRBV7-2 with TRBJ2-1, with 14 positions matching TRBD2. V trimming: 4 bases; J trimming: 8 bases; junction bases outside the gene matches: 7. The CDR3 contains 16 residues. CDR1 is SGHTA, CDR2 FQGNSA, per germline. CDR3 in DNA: TGTGCCAGCAGCTCGCGACTAGCGGGAGGGCCACATGAGCAGTTCTTC. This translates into CASSSRLAGGPHEQFF.

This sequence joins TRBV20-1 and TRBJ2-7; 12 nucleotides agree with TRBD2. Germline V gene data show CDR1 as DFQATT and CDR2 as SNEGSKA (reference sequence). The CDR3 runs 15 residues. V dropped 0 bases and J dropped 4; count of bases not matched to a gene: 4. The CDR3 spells CSARDRTSGIYEQYF. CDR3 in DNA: TGCAGTGCTAGAGATAGGACTAGCGGGATTTACGAGCAGTACTTC.